Listed here is a single T cell receptor (beta chain). The data were obtained in a study of cytomegalovirus exposure and HLA in healthy donors. Nominal health characterized the donors when sampled, though unrecorded immune exposures were likely. Both 60 Vbeta primers and 13 Jbeta primers went into the PCR. Assay: immunoSEQ multiplex PCR; the TCRdb copy retains only in-frame clones and omits some. Among some 220,000 clones listed, just over 75% were seen once. Germline V gene lookup returns CDR1 SNHLY and CDR2 FYNNEI. Trimming left V 6 bases short and J 2 bases short, with 8 bases between. The CDR3 has 12 residues.

Sequencing was done on a sample of PBMCs. This TCR derives from a woman between 55 and 75 years old in good health and CMV-seropositive. This chain uses TRBV2 with TRBJ2-7, with D hard to call. Here the CDR3 DNA reads TGTGCCAGCAGGGCAGAAGCCTACGAGCAGTACTTC. Translated, it gives CASRAEAYEQYF. The complete variable domain, with remaining parts taken from reference TRBV2 and TRBJ2-7, reads EPEVTQTPSHQVTQMGQEVILRCVPISNHLYFYWYRQILGQKVEFLVSFYNNEISEKSEIFDDQFSVERPDGSNFTLKIRSTKLEDSAMYFCASRAEAYEQYFGPGTRLTVT.